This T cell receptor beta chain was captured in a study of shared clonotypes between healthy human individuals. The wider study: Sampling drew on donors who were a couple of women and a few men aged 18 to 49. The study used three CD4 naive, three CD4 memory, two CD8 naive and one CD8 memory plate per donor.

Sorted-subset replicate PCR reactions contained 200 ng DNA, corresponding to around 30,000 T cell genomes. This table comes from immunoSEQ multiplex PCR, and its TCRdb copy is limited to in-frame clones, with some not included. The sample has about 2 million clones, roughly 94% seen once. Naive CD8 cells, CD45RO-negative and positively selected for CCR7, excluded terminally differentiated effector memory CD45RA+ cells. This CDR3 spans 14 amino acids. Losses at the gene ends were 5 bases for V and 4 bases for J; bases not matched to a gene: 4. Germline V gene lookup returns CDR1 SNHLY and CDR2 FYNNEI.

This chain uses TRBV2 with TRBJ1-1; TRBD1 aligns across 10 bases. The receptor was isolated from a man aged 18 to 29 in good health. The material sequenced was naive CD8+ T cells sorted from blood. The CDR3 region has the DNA TGTGCCAGCAGTCCTGGACAGGGGGGCACTGAAGCTTTCTTT. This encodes CASSPGQGGTEAFF. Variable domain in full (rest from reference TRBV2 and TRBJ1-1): EPEVTQTPSHQVTQMGQEVILRCVPISNHLYFYWYRQILGQKVEFLVSFYNNEISEKSEIFDDQFSVERPDGSNFTLKIRSTKLEDSAMYFCASSPGQGGTEAFFGQGTRLTVV.